This TCR beta chain was recovered during a study of blood T cell repertoires in COVID-19. The wider study: Some COVID-19 samples were acute and others convalescent; all came from the United States, Italy and Spain.

V gave up 0 bases and J gave up 1 base; unmatched junction bases: 2. Looked up from germline, CDR1 is WNHNN and CDR2 is SYGVQD (reference sequence). This CDR3 is 15 amino acids long. Original processing methods: For nucleated cells, counts were estimated from reference gene primer amplification. Profiled with immunoSEQ multiplex PCR; TCRdb holds only in-frame clones, not every one. For V, J and clone size, that table is used; D and trimming come from the DNA. The sample has about 100,000 clones, around 87% seen once; the top ten hold 3%. This receptor was taken from a man between 45 and 60 years old with active or convalescent COVID-19. The rearrangement links TRBV10-1 to TRBJ2-7; 8 bases map to TRBD1. Material: peripheral blood. The CDR3: CASSESRQGSYEQYV. The DNA for the CDR3 is TGCGCCAGCAGTGAGTCGAGACAGGGGTCCTACGAGCAGTACGTC.